This TCR beta chain came from a study of T cells after yellow fever vaccination. Per germline, CDR1 SGHAT and CDR2 FQDESV (reference sequence). Trimming shortened V by 3 bases and J by 6 bases, and 11 bases separated the two germline ends. CDR3 length: 14 residues. At least ten counts were recorded for this clonotype. Study outcomes and limitations: Clones that expanded after primary vaccination mostly reappeared after the booster (roughly 96% CD4, 80% to 90% CD8). Just a small share of clonotypes turned up in the CD4 compartment as well as the CD8 compartment.

TCRdb re-analysed the 5' RACE reads in MiXCR, keeping a single row per CDR3 protein. This sample has approximately 31,000 distinct CDR3 sequences, with about 10% found just once. This sequence was found in a man younger than 30 who received the YFV17D yellow fever vaccine. This specimen consisted of PBMCs, either bulk or a sorted T-cell subset (CD4+, CD8+, memory, or dextramer-sorted; not recorded which), obtained about 2 weeks after the first yellow fever vaccination. The chain couples TRBV11-1 to TRBJ2-2; D tentatively reads TRBD1 or TRBD2 (5 bases each). CDR3 sequence reads: CASSLGDPAGELFF. The DNA of the CDR3 is TGTGCCAGCAGCTTGGGGGACCCCGCCGGGGAGCTGTTTTTT.